Listed here are 12 T cell receptor beta chains from one sample, sequenced in a study of cytomegalovirus exposure and HLA in healthy donors. Assay: immunoSEQ multiplex PCR; the TCRdb copy retains only in-frame clones and omits some. Of 100,000 to 150,000 clones in the sample, roughly 89% are singletons; the top ten hold around 3.1%. Sequenced material: PBMCs. The receptors were gathered from a man younger than 45 in good health and CMV-seronegative.

J is TRBJ1-1 and V is TRBV18; the D is unclear. The ends were cut back, 3 bases at V and 1 base at J, with 9 bases in the middle. The CDR3 has 14 amino acids. Germline CDR1 KGHSH, CDR2 LQKENI. The CDR3 sequence is CASSPRQENTEAFF. DNA of the CDR3: TGTGCCAGCTCACCTCGCCAGGAGAACACTGAAGCTTTCTTT.

The chain is built from TRBV7-9 and TRBJ2-7; 10 nucleotides line up with TRBD1. The V segment lost 5 bases and the J segment 10 bases; nucleotides outside the gene matches: 8. From germline, CDR1 is SEHNR and CDR2 FQNEAQ (reference sequence). The CDR3 extends over 13 amino acids. CDR3 sequence reads: CASSNRGTGEQYF. The CDR3 region has the DNA TGTGCCAGCAGCAACAGGGGGACAGGGGAACAGTACTTC.

The chain links TRBV5-6 to TRBJ2-6; no firm D call. This CDR3 has 16 residues. Germline V gene data show CDR1 as SGHDT and CDR2 as YYEEEE. Trimming removed 1 base from V and 2 bases from J, with 10 bases in between. The CDR3 here is CASSLWVGTGANVLTF. DNA for the CDR3: TGTGCCAGCAGCTTGTGGGTGGGCACTGGGGCCAACGTCCTGACTTTC.

V gene TRBV13 combines with J gene TRBJ2-5; D might be TRBD1 (5 bases). V was clipped by 2 bases and J by 2 bases, with 6 bases between them. Germline CDR1 is PRHDT and CDR2 is FYEKMQ (reference sequence). The length of the CDR3 is 13 residues. The CDR3 loop reads CASSLKGQETQYF. CDR3 coding DNA: TGTGCCAGCAGCTTAAAGGGGCAAGAGACCCAGTACTTC.

The chain has TRBV29-1 and TRBJ1-1; a weak D match, TRBD1 (6 bases). Germline V lookup: CDR1 SQVTM, CDR2 ANQGSEA. CDR3 length equals 12 residues. The ends were cut back, 2 bases at V and 6 bases at J, with 10 bases in the middle. The CDR3 loop reads CSVETGSPEAFF. The DNA for the CDR3 is TGCAGCGTTGAAACAGGGTCTCCTGAAGCTTTCTTT.

The genes are TRBV6-5 and TRBJ1-2; 10 bases align to TRBD1. There are 14 residues in the CDR3. The ends lost 5 bases at V and 8 bases at J; junction bases unmatched: 8. The V gene's germline CDR1 is MNHEY and CDR2 SVGAGI. The CDR3 nucleotides read TGTGCCAGCAGTACGACAGGGGGCTACGACGGCTACACCTTC. This encodes CASSTTGGYDGYTF.

The rearrangement links TRBV5-6 to TRBJ2-7; 7 bases agree with TRBD1. This CDR3 is 14 amino acids long. Germline trimming cut 0 bases from V and 4 bases from J; bases unmatched to any gene: 4. CDR1 is SGHDT, CDR2 YYEEEE, per germline. DNA for the CDR3: TGTGCCAGCAGCTTGGGCACAGGGGTATACGAGCAGTACTTC. Protein product: CASSLGTGVYEQYF.

The chain is built from TRBV27 and TRBJ1-6; D possibly corresponds to TRBD1 (6 bases). The CDR3 runs to 17 residues. V shed 1 base and J shed 9 bases, with 19 bases lying between them. Germline lookup yields CDR1 MNHEY and CDR2 SMNVEV (reference sequence). In DNA, the CDR3 is TGTGCCAGCAGTTTATATTGGTCGCGCGGGGGCGGTTCACCCCTCCACTTT. Its translation: CASSLYWSRGGGSPLHF.

This rearrangement joins TRBV4-1 to TRBJ2-4; D gene unclear. Deletions cut 0 bases from V and 5 bases from J, with 14 bases between. The CDR3 length is 16 residues. Germline values: CDR1 MGHRA, CDR2 YSYEKL. The DNA for the CDR3 is TGCGCCAGCAGCCAAGAAGGCGCCAGCGCGCAAAACATTCAGTACTTC. Translated: CASSQEGASAQNIQYF.

The gene calls are TRBV15 and TRBJ2-7, with 7 bases identical to TRBD2. Germline CDR1 and CDR2: LNHNV and YYDKDF (reference sequence). J was trimmed by 2 bases and V by 2 bases; bases with no gene match: 6. The CDR3 extends over 15 amino acids. CDR3 sequence reads: CATSRLSGTTYEQYF. The CDR3 nucleotides read TGTGCCACCAGCAGACTATCGGGGACTACCTACGAGCAGTACTTC.

The rearrangement uses TRBV6-1 and TRBJ1-2; D unclear. The germline V gene encodes CDR1 MNHNS and CDR2 SASEGT. With 3 bases removed from V and 5 bases from J, the gap between germline ends came to 16 bases. The CDR3 has 15 residues. The CDR3 bases are TGTGCCAGCAGTGAGTTAGGCTCTTTGAGGTATGGCTACACCTTC. It translates to CASSELGSLRYGYTF.

J is TRBJ2-2 and V is TRBV7-2; D perhaps matches TRBD1 (6 bases). The V end was cut by 1 base, the J end by 9 bases, with 12 bases between. Per the germline V gene, CDR1 is SGHTA and CDR2 is FQGNSA. The CDR3 sequence is 14 residues long. The CDR3 DNA reads TGTGCCAGCAGCTTAGGGCAGGGGTTCCGGGAGCTGTTTTTT. Protein product: CASSLGQGFRELFF.